This paragraph reports one TCR beta chain. It was during active infection that Seattle patients were enrolled and then longitudinally followed. Germline CDR1 SGHTA, CDR2 FQGNSA. The CDR3 loop spans 13 amino acids. The V and J ends lost 8 bases and 2 bases respectively, with 12 bases between them. This specimen belongs to a study of blood T cell repertoires in COVID-19. Whole-study context: Collection of acute and convalescent COVID-19 samples took place in the United States, Italy and Spain.

Per the study methods: Nucleated cell counts were estimated from reference gene primer amplification. Data came from immunoSEQ multiplex PCR; TCRdb stores just in-frame clones and leaves some out. That table is the source of V, J and clone size, and D and trimming were worked out from the DNA. The sample gives more than 200,000 clones, under 90% of which show up once; over 9.5% is in the top ten. This chain uses TRBV7-2 with TRBJ1-2; D uncertain. The origin of this receptor is a woman aged 80 or over with COVID-19, enrolled during active disease. Sequenced material: peripheral blood. CDR3 in amino acids: CASSPQENYGYTF. DNA for the CDR3: TGTGCCAGCTCCCCCCAAGAGAACTATGGCTACACCTTC. The complete variable domain, with remaining parts taken from reference TRBV7-2 and TRBJ1-2, reads GAGVSQSPSNKVTEKGKDVELRCDPISGHTALYWYRQSLGQGLEFLIYFQGNSAPDKSGLPSDRFSAERTGGSVSTLTIQRTQQEDSAVYLCASSPQENYGYTFGSGTRLTVV.